The source of this T cell receptor (beta chain) is a study of cytomegalovirus exposure and HLA in healthy donors. TCRdb keeps only in-frame clones here, not all; method: immunoSEQ multiplex PCR. The table shows about 180,000 clones, with 80% to 90% occurring only once. CDR1 and CDR2 from the germline V gene are MNHEY and SMNVEV (reference sequence). V lost 8 bases, J lost 2 bases, and 6 bases stayed unmatched. The length of the CDR3 is 13 residues. Material for sequencing was PBMCs. This rearrangement joins TRBV27 to TRBJ2-7; TRBD1 matches at 7 bases. The receptor's source is a woman in her 30s in good health and CMV-seronegative. The CDR3 DNA follows: TGTGCCAGCTCTGGGGACAGAACCTACGAGCAGTACTTC. It specifies CASSGDRTYEQYF.